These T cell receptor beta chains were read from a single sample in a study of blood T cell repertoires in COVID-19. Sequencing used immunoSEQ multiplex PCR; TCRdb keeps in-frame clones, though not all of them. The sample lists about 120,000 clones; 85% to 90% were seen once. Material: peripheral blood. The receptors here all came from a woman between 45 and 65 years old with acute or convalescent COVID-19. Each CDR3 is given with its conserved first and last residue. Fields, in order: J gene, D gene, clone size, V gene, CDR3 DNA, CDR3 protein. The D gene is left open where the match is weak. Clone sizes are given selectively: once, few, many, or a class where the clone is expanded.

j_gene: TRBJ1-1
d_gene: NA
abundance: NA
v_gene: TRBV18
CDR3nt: TGTGCCAGCTCACCAAGCAGGGCGGATACTGAAGCTTTCTTT
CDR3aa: CASSPSRADTEAFF

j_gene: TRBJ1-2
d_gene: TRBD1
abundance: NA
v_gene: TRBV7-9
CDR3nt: TGTGCCAGCAGCTTCGGACAGGGAAAAATCGGTGGCTACACCTTC
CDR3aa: CASSFGQGKIGGYTF

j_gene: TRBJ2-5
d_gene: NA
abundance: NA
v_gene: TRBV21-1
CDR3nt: TGTGCCAGCAGCAAAGTCGACAGGGAAGAGACCCAGTACTTC
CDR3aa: CASSKVDREETQYF

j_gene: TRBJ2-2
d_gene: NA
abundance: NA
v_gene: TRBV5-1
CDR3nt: TGCGCCAGCAGCTTTGTTCAGGGGGGAGGAACCGGGGAGCTGTTTTTT
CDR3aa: CASSFVQGGGTGELFF

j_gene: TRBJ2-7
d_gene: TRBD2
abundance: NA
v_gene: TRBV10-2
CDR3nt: TGCGCCAGCGCGACTAGCGACGACTACGAGCAGTACTTC
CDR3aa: CASATSDDYEQYF

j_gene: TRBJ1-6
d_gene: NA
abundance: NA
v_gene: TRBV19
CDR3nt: TGTGCCAGTACCCCGGGCAGGGTGGGGTCACCCCTCCACTTT
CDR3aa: CASTPGRVGSPLHF

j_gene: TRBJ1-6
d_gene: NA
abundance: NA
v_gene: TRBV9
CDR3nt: TGTGCCAGCAGCGTAGCGGGGCAGGGGTCGAATTCACCCCTCCACTTT
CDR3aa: CASSVAGQGSNSPLHF

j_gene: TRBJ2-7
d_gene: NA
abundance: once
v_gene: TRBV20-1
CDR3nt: TGCAGTGCTTTCGGACAGCTCGAGCAGTACTTC
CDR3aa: CSAFGQLEQYF

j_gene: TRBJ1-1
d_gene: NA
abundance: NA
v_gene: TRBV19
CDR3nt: TGTGCCAGTAGTTCCGACGGGGGGTGGGGAGCTTTCTTT
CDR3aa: CASSSDGGWGAFF

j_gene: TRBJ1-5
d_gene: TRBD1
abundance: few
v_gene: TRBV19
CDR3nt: TGTGCCAGTAGTGTACAGGGGCCGGATAGCAATCAGCCCCAGCATTTT
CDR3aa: CASSVQGPDSNQPQHF

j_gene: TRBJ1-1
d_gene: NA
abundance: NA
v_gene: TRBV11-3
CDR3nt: TGTGCCAGCAGCCTACGTAACACTGAAGCTTTCTTT
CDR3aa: CASSLRNTEAFF

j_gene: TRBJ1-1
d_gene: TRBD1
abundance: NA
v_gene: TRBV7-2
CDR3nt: TGTGCCAGCAGCTTAAAGAGGGGCCAGGGGGCTGACTCTGAAGCTTTCTTT
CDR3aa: CASSLKRGQGADSEAFF

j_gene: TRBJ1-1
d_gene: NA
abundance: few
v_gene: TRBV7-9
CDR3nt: TGTGCCAGCAGCTTAGGAGACCAGGGGACAGCTTTCTTT
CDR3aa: CASSLGDQGTAFF

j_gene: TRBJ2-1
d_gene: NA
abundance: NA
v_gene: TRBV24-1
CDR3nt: TGTGCCACCAGTGATTTTCGGGATCCGGGGAATTACGTGAGCTCCTACAATGAGCAGTTCTTC
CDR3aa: CATSDFRDPGNYVSSYNEQFF

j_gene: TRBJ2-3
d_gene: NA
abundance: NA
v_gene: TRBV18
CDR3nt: TGTGCCAGCTCACTTTATAGCACAGATACGCAGTATTTT
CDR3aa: CASSLYSTDTQYF

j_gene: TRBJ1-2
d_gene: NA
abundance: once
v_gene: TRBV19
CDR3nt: TGTGCCAGTAGTGCCCGGGTGGGGGCAAACTATGGCTACACCTTC
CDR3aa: CASSARVGANYGYTF

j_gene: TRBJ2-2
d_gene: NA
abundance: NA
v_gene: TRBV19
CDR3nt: TGTGCCAGTAGTATTGCCGTATGGGCGTCCACCGGGGAGCTGTTTTTT
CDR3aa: CASSIAVWASTGELFF

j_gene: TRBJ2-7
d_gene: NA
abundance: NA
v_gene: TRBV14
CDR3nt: TGTGCCAGCAGCCCCCAAGCGTGGCAGGGTGCGCAGTACTTC
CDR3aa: CASSPQAWQGAQYF

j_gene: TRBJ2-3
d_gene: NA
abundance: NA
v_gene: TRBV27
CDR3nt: TGTGCCAGCAGTCGCCCCTCGGGGGATCCGACAGATACGCAGTATTTT
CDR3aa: CASSRPSGDPTDTQYF

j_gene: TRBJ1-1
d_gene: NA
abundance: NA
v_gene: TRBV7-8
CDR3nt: TGTGCCAGCAGCTTAACAGAGAACACTGAAGCTTTCTTT
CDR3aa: CASSLTENTEAFF

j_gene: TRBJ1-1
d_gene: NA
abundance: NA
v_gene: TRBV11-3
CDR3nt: TGTGCCAGCAGCTTAGGGCCGATGAACACTGAAGCTTTCTTT
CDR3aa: CASSLGPMNTEAFF

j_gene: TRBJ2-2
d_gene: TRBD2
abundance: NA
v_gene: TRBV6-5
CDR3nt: TGTGCCAGCAGTTTAGCGGGGGGCCACTTACGGGAGCTGTTTTTT
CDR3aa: CASSLAGGHLRELFF

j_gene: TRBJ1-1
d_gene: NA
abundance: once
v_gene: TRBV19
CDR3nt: TGTGCCAGTAGTATGGGGGGGGCGCCGTCTGAAGCTTTCTTT
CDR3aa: CASSMGGAPSEAFF

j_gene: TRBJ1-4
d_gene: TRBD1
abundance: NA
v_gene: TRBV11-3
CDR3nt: TGTGCCAGCAGCATTAGTTCGTCGGGACAGCATAATGAAAAACTGTTTTTT
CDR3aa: CASSISSSGQHNEKLFF

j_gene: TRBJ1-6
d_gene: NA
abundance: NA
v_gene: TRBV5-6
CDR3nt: TGTGCCAGCAGCACGGGGACATCGTACAATTCACCCCTCCACTTT
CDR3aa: CASSTGTSYNSPLHF

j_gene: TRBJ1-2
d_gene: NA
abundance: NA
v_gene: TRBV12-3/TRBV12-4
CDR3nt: TGTGCCAGCAGTTTTAGCCTCTATGGCTACACCTTC
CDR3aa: CASSFSLYGYTF

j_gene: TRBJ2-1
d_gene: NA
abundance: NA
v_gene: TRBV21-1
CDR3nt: TGTGCCAGCAGCAACCGAGCGGGAGTGGTCCTTTCCTACAATGAGCAGTTCTTC
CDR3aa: CASSNRAGVVLSYNEQFF

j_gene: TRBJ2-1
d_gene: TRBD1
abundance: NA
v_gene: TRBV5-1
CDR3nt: TGCGCCAGCAGCTCCGGACAGGTCAACAGCGATGAGCAGTTCTTC
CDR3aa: CASSSGQVNSDEQFF

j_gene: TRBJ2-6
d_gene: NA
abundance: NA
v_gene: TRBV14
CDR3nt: TGTGCCAGCAGCAAAAAAGCACGCGGACAGTCGTCTTCTGGGGCCAACGTCCTGACTTTC
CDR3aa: CASSKKARGQSSSGANVLTF

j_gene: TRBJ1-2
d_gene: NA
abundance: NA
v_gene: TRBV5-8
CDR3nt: TGTGCCAGCAGCTCGCAATTGGCAGCAGGTTGGAATGGCTACACCTTC
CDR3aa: CASSSQLAAGWNGYTF

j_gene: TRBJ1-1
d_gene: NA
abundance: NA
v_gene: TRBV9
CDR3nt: TGTGCCAGCAGCGTAGGAGGCACTGAAGCTTTCTTT
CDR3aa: CASSVGGTEAFF

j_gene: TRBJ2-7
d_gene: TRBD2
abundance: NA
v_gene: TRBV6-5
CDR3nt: TGTGCCAGCAGAAATGACCTAGCGGGAGCGGGGTTC
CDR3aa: CASRNDLAGAGF

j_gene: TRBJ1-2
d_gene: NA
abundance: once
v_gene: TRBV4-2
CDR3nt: TGTGCCAGCAGCGTACAGAATAACTATGGCTACACCTTC
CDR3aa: CASSVQNNYGYTF

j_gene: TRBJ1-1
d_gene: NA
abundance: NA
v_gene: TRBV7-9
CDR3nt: TGTGCCAGCAGCTTAGGGGCGGGGGGCGATGTCACTGAAGCTTTCTTT
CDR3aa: CASSLGAGGDVTEAFF

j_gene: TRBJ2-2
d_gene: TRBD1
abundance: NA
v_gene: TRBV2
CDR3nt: TGTGCCAGCAACCCCTTAGGGACAGCTAACACCGGGGAGCTGTTTTTT
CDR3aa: CASNPLGTANTGELFF

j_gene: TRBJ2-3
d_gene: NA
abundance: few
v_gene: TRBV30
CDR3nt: TGTGCCTGGGGACACACAGATACGCAGTATTTT
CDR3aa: CAWGHTDTQYF

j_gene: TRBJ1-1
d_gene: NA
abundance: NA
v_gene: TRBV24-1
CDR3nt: TGTGCCACCATGGGGTCAGGGGTGGACACTGAAGCTTTCTTT
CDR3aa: CATMGSGVDTEAFF

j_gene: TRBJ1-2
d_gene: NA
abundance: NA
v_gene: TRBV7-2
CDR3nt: TGTGCCAGCAGCTTAATGACCGGGCGGGATGGCTACACCTTC
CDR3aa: CASSLMTGRDGYTF

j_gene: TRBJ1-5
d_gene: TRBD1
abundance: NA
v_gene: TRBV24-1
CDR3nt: TGTGCCACCAGTGATGGGACAGGGGGCTATCAGCCCCAGCATTTT
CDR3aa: CATSDGTGGYQPQHF

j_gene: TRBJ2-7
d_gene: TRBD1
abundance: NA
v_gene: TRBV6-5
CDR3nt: TGTGCCAGCAACCGGGACAGGCCCGTCTACGAGCAGTACTTC
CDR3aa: CASNRDRPVYEQYF

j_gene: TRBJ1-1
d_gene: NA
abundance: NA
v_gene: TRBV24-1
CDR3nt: TGTGCCACCAGTGGTCCAGGCACTGAAGCTTTCTTT
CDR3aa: CATSGPGTEAFF

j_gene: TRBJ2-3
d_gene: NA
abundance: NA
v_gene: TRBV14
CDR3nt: TGTGCCAGCAGCCAAGTGTTTAAAGATACGCAGTATTTT
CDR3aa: CASSQVFKDTQYF

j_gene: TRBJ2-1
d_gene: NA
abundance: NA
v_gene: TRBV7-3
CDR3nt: TGTGCCAGCAGCTTATCGGGAGCCTACAATGAGCAGTTCTTC
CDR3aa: CASSLSGAYNEQFF

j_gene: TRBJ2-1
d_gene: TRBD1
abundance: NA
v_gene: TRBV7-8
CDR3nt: TGTGCCAGCAGCTCCTGGACAGGGGAGTATGAGCAGTTCTTC
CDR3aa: CASSSWTGEYEQFF

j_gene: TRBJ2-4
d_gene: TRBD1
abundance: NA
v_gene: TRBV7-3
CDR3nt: TGTGCCAGCAGCCCTGGACAGGGAAGGGGCATTCAGTACTTC
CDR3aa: CASSPGQGRGIQYF

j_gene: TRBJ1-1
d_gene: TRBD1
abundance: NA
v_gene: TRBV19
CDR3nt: TGTGCCAGTAGTATAGCAGAGACAGGGACCACTGAAGCTTTCTTT
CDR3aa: CASSIAETGTTEAFF

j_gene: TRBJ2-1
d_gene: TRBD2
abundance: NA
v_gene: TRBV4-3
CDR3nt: TGCGCCAGCAGCCAAGCAAGAGCGGGAGGTTACAATGAGCAGTTCTTC
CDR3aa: CASSQARAGGYNEQFF

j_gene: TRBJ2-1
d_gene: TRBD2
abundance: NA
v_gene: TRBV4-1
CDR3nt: TGCGCCAGCAGCCAAGTACTCCGGGCGGGAGGACACAATGAGCAGTTCTTC
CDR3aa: CASSQVLRAGGHNEQFF

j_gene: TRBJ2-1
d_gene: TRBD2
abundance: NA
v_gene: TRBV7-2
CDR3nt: TGTGCCAGCAGCCCCAGGGGCGGGGGGGCGAAAGGGTATGAGCAGTTCTTC
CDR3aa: CASSPRGGGAKGYEQFF

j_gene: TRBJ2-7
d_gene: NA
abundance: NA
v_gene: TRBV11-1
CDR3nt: TGTGCCAGCAGCCTGCAGGGAAACGAGCAGTACTTC
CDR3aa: CASSLQGNEQYF

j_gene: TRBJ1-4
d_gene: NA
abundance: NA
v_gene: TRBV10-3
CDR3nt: TGTGCCACACAGGGCGAGTCTAATGAAAAACTGTTTTTT
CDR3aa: CATQGESNEKLFF

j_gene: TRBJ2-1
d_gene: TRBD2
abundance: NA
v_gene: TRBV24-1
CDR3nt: TGTGCCACCAGCGCTACTAGCGGGGCCTGGGATGAGCAGTTCTTC
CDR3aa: CATSATSGAWDEQFF

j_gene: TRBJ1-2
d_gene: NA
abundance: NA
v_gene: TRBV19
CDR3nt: TGTGCCAGTAGTATATCCCGGTTCTATGGCTACACCTTC
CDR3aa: CASSISRFYGYTF

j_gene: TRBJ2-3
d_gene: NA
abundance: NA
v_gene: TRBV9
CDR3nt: TGTGCCAGCAGCGGACGGGTCAGCACAGATACGCAGTATTTT
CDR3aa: CASSGRVSTDTQYF